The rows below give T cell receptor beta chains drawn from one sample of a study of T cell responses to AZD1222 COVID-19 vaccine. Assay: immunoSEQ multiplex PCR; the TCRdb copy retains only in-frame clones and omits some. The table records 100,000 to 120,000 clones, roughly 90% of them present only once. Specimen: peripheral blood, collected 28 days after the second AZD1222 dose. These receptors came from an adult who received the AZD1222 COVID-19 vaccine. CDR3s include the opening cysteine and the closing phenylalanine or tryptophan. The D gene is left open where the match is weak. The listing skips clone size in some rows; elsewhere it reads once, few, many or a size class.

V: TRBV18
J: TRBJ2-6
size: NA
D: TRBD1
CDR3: CASSIRGQSGANVLTF
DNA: TGTGCCAGCTCCATCAGGGGGCAGAGTGGGGCCAACGTCCTGACTTTC

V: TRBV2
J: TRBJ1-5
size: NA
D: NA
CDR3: CASSEEGRVQPQHF
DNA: TGTGCCAGCAGTGAAGAAGGAAGAGTTCAGCCCCAGCATTTT

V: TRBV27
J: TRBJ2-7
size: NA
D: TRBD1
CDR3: CASSRRTGRYEQYF
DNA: TGTGCCAGCAGTCGACGGACAGGGAGGTACGAGCAGTACTTC

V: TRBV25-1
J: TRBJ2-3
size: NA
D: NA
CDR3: CASSRSLSTDTQYF
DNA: TGTGCCAGCAGTAGAAGTCTGAGCACAGATACGCAGTATTTT

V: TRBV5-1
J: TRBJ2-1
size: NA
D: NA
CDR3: CASSFSSGAYNEQFF
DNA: TGCGCCAGCAGCTTTTCGAGCGGTGCCTACAATGAGCAGTTCTTC

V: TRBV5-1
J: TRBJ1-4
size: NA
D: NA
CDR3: CASSLGVVNEKLFF
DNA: TGCGCCAGCAGCTTGGGGGTCGTTAATGAAAAACTGTTTTTT

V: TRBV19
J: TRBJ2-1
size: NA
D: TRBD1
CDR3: CASSLTGTGVRYEQFF
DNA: TGTGCCAGTAGTCTCACGGGGACAGGGGTAAGGTATGAGCAGTTCTTC

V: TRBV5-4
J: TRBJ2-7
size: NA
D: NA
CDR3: CASSSEAYEQYF
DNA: TGTGCCAGCAGCTCTGAAGCCTACGAGCAGTACTTC

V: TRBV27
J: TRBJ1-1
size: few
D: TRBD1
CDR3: CASTRQGMNTEAFF
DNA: TGTGCCAGCACTCGACAGGGGATGAACACTGAAGCTTTCTTT

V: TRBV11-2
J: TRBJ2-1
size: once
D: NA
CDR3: CASSQGGGAVDEQFF
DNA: TGTGCCAGCAGCCAAGGAGGGGGGGCGGTGGATGAGCAGTTCTTC